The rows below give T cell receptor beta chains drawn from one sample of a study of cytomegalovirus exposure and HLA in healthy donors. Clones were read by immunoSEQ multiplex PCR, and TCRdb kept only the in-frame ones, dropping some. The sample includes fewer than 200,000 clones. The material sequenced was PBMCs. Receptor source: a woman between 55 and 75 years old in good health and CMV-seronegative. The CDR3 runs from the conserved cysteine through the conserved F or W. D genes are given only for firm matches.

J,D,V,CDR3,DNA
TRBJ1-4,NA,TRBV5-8,CASSAGGLGEKLFF,TGTGCCAGCAGCGCGGGAGGGCTAGGGGAAAAACTGTTTTTT
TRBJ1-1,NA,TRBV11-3,CASSRFGSTEAFF,TGTGCCAGCAGCCGATTCGGGAGCACTGAAGCTTTCTTT
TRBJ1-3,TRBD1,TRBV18,CASSLTGGGSGNTIYF,TGTGCCAGCTCCTTGACAGGGGGCGGATCTGGAAACACCATATATTTT
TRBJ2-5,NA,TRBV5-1,CASSLVSRETQYF,TGCGCCAGCAGCTTGGTCAGTCGAGAGACCCAGTACTTC
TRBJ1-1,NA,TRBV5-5,CASSQLAEAFF,TGTGCCAGCAGCCAACTTGCTGAAGCTTTCTTT
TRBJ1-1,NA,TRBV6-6,CASTMNTEAFF,TGTGCCAGCACTATGAACACTGAAGCTTTCTTT
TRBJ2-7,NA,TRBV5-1,CASSFSPFYEQYF,TGCGCCAGCAGCTTTAGCCCTTTCTACGAGCAGTACTTC
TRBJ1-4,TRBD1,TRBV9,CASSVLPSTMSGTGGEKLFF,TGTGCCAGCAGCGTACTCCCCTCTACGATGTCCGGGACAGGGGGAGAAAAACTGTTTTTT
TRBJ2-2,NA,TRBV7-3,CASSSTPLAANTGELFF,TGTGCCAGCAGCTCCACCCCGCTGGCGGCGAACACCGGGGAGCTGTTTTTT
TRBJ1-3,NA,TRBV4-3,CASSQAGDGNTIYF,TGCGCCAGCAGCCAAGCAGGGGACGGAAACACCATATATTTT
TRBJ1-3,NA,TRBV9,CASSGQRGNTIYF,TGTGCCAGCAGCGGACAGCGCGGAAACACCATATATTTT
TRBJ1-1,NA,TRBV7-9,CSGSGAFF,TGTTCGGGGTCTGGAGCTTTCTTT
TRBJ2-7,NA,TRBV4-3,CASSQDPVTPIEQYF,TGCGCCAGCAGCCAAGACCCAGTTACCCCGATCGAGCAGTACTTC
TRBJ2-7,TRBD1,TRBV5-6,CASSLDRAYEQYF,TGTGCCAGCAGTTTGGACAGGGCCTACGAGCAGTACTTC
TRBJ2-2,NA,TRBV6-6,CASVDRDTGELFF,TGTGCCAGCGTCGACAGAGACACCGGGGAGCTGTTTTTT